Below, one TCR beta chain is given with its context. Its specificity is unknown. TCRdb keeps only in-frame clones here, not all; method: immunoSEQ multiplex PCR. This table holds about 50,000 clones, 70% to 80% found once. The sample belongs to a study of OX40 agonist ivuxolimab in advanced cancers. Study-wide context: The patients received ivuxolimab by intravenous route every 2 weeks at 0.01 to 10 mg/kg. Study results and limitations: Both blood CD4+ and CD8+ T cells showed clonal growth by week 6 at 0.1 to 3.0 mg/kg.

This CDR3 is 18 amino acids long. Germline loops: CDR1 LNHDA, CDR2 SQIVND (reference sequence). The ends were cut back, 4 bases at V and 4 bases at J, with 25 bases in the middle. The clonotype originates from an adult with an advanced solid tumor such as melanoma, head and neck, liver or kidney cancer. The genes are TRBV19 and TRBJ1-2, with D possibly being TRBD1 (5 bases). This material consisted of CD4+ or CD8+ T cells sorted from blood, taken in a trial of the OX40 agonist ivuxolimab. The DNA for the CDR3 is TGTGCCAGTAGTACGGAGGGGAGCGGACTCACTATGTCCTATGGCTACACCTTC. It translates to CASSTEGSGLTMSYGYTF.